The source of this TCR beta chain is a study of T cell responses to AZD1222 COVID-19 vaccine (TCRdb year 2021). Study-wide context: AZD1222 recipients with second doses at about 4 weeks or about 12 weeks were pooled, because spike-specific TCR depth and breadth did not differ between schedules. A total of under 250 trial participants underwent TCR sequencing, of whom about 210 had received two doses of AZD1222 and around 26 had received two doses of the MenACWY control vaccine. Trial participants were enrolled by age into subgroups of 18-55, 56-69 and 70-plus years, and around 150, 28 and 57 TCR-sequenced participants, respectively, were included in these subgroups.

CDR1 and CDR2 are drawn from the germline V gene: MNHEY, SVGEGT. The CDR3 holds 17 amino acids from the cysteine to the phenylalanine. Here the CDR3 DNA is all that survives: 51 bases in frame from base 1. The germline V and J ends show losses of 2 bases and 9 bases respectively, and no gene match explains 18 bases of the junction. The CDR3 regions of human TCRbeta chains were analyzed by immunosequencing. Processing in the source paper ran as follows. Repertoire TCRs were matched against a reference library of SARS-CoV-2-specific TCRs generated with the MIRA antigen-specificity platform. Breadth was defined as the fraction of unique TCRs that were SARS-CoV-2-associated, and depth was defined as the fraction of total T cells that were SARS-CoV-2-associated. Each spike-specific TCR was assigned to its reactive spike region and to a CD4 or CD8 class using the MIRA data. Log10-transformed breadth and depth values were compared by one-way ANOVA with Sidak's multiple comparisons tests. The table was pulled from immuneACCESS by TCRdb, which kept in-frame rearrangements only. Such tables lose some clones; where checked, under half of the loss comes from unresolved V genes, and the rest has no known cause. V, J and clone size derive from that table, while D and trimming were established from the DNA sequence. Present in this sample are 130,000 or so clones, approximately 86% of which were seen just once. The ten largest clones take up 10% to 15% of the sample.

In regard to this clone: Its antigen is still unknown. No much larger clone is present one base from it, and per-base qualities are unavailable.

The research as a whole found: The 56-69-year group was small, and its depth increase did not reach significance, likely because of low power. Reportedly, almost half of the unique spike-specific TCRs recognized epitopes lying outside the regions that are mutated in the B.1.351 and B.1.1.7 variants. Participants were mostly white British and included more females than males, and it was suggested by the authors that clonal diversity may have been underestimated. Vaccine-associated CD4 TCRs spanned the whole spike protein, with dominant responses in regions 160-218 and 743-854. Because no day 14 peak-response samples were available, the repertoires could be characterized only after the peak T cell response. Conclusions about previously exposed vaccinees are limited, since just six or seven AZD1222 recipients were seropositive for SARS-CoV-2 at baseline. A significant rise in spike-specific TCR breadth and depth was observed after two AZD1222 doses relative to day 0 and relative to MenACWY recipients.

In the paper's terms, the time point label means: baseline before first vaccination. Vaccinee samples came from UK trials COV001 and COV002, including a single-blind randomized controlled phase 2/3 trial of AZD1222 (ChAdOx1 nCoV-19) in healthy adults. For TCRbeta chain sequencing, PBMC samples from trial participants were taken at day 0 and at day 28 after the second dose. The clonotype comes from an adult in good health. The chain links TRBV6-2 or TRBV6-3 with TRBJ2-5, and 7 junction bases match TRBD1. Sequencing was performed on peripheral blood, taken on day 0 of AZD1222 vaccination. The CDR3 protein: CASSYGGAGGWGRAQYF. DNA sequence: TGTGCCAGCAGTTACGGCGGAGCAGGGGGTTGGGGTAGGGCCCAGTACTTC.